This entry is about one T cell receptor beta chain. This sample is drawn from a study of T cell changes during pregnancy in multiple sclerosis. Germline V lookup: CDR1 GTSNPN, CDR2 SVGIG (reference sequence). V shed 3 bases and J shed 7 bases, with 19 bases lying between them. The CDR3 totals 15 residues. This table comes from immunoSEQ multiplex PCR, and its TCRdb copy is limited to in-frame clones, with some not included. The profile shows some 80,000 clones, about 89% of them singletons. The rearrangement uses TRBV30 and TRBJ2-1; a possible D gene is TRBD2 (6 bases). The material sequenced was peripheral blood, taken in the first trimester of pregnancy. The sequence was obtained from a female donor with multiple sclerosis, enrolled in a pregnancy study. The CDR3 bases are TGTGCCTGGAGACAGCGGAGCGGGTCTCCAAATGAGCAGTTCTTC. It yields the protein CAWRQRSGSPNEQFF.